The rows below give T cell receptor beta chains drawn from one sample of a study of OX40 agonist ivuxolimab in advanced cancers. Sequencing used immunoSEQ multiplex PCR; TCRdb keeps in-frame clones, though not all of them. The sample includes around 97,000 clones, less than 85% seen only once; the top ten take about 5.5%. Specimen: CD4+ or CD8+ T cells sorted from blood, collected in a trial of the OX40 agonist ivuxolimab. Receptors were obtained from an adult with an advanced solid tumor such as melanoma, head and neck, liver or kidney cancer. Each CDR3 is given with its conserved first and last residue. The D gene is left open where the match is weak. Expanded clones are given a class, and other clones once, few, many or no size at all.

clone size: NA; V gene: TRBV2; J gene: TRBJ1-1; D gene: NA; CDR3 protein: CASSVRGRMTDTEAFF; CDR3 DNA: TGTGCCAGCAGTGTTCGGGGGCGCATGACGGACACTGAAGCTTTCTTT
clone size: NA; V gene: TRBV5-5; J gene: TRBJ1-2; D gene: TRBD1; CDR3 protein: CASSSPGQEGLGYTF; CDR3 DNA: TGTGCCAGCAGCTCCCCGGGACAGGAGGGCCTCGGCTACACCTTC
clone size: NA; V gene: TRBV27; J gene: TRBJ2-5; D gene: TRBD2; CDR3 protein: CASSLIPGTSSQETQYF; CDR3 DNA: TGTGCCAGCAGTTTAATCCCCGGGACTAGCAGCCAAGAGACCCAGTACTTC
clone size: NA; V gene: TRBV5-1; J gene: TRBJ2-5; D gene: NA; CDR3 protein: CASSFGGGQETQYF; CDR3 DNA: TGCGCCAGCAGCTTCGGTGGTGGACAAGAGACCCAGTACTTC
clone size: NA; V gene: TRBV5-1; J gene: TRBJ2-3; D gene: NA; CDR3 protein: CASSPPGGLSDTQYF; CDR3 DNA: TGCGCCAGCAGCCCGCCGGGCGGGTTGTCAGATACGCAGTATTTT
clone size: NA; V gene: TRBV5-5; J gene: TRBJ1-5; D gene: NA; CDR3 protein: CASSLKADRYNQPQHF; CDR3 DNA: TGTGCCAGCAGCCTTAAGGCAGATCGTTATAATCAGCCCCAGCATTTT
clone size: NA; V gene: TRBV6-5; J gene: TRBJ2-1; D gene: NA; CDR3 protein: CASSYSNDNEQFF; CDR3 DNA: TGTGCCAGCAGTTACTCGAACGACAATGAGCAGTTCTTC
clone size: NA; V gene: TRBV7-2; J gene: TRBJ2-1; D gene: NA; CDR3 protein: CASRPRGANEQFF; CDR3 DNA: TGTGCCAGTAGGCCCCGGGGTGCAAATGAGCAGTTCTTC
clone size: NA; V gene: TRBV7-6; J gene: TRBJ2-7; D gene: NA; CDR3 protein: CASSRGTGSSYEQYF; CDR3 DNA: TGTGCCAGCAGCCGGGGGACGGGAAGCTCCTACGAGCAGTACTTC
clone size: NA; V gene: TRBV29-1; J gene: TRBJ1-5; D gene: NA; CDR3 protein: CSVKDSNQPQHF; CDR3 DNA: TGCAGCGTCAAGGACAGTAATCAGCCCCAGCATTTT
clone size: once; V gene: TRBV5-1; J gene: TRBJ2-1; D gene: TRBD2; CDR3 protein: CASTTSGGVNEQFF; CDR3 DNA: TGCGCCAGCACAACTAGCGGGGGGGTGAACGAGCAGTTCTTC
clone size: NA; V gene: TRBV4-1; J gene: TRBJ1-4; D gene: TRBD1; CDR3 protein: CASSQVGTGNEKLFF; CDR3 DNA: TGCGCCAGCAGCCAAGTTGGGACAGGGAATGAAAAACTGTTTTTT
clone size: NA; V gene: TRBV30; J gene: TRBJ2-7; D gene: NA; CDR3 protein: CAFLIGYEQYF; CDR3 DNA: TGTGCCTTCCTAATAGGATACGAGCAGTACTTC
clone size: NA; V gene: TRBV7-8; J gene: TRBJ1-4; D gene: NA; CDR3 protein: CASSQSPGTEKLFF; CDR3 DNA: TGTGCCAGCAGCCAATCCCCCGGGACCGAAAAACTGTTTTTT
clone size: NA; V gene: TRBV19; J gene: TRBJ2-2; D gene: NA; CDR3 protein: CASSAAQGYDTGELFF; CDR3 DNA: TGTGCCAGTAGTGCCGCCCAGGGATACGACACCGGGGAGCTGTTTTTT
clone size: NA; V gene: TRBV5-1; J gene: TRBJ1-4; D gene: TRBD1; CDR3 protein: CASSLMGQQNEKLFF; CDR3 DNA: TGCGCCAGCAGCTTAATGGGACAGCAAAATGAAAAACTGTTTTTT
clone size: NA; V gene: TRBV19; J gene: TRBJ1-5; D gene: TRBD1; CDR3 protein: CASRRTGSESNQPQHF; CDR3 DNA: TGTGCCAGTAGAAGGACAGGGAGTGAAAGCAATCAGCCCCAGCATTTT
clone size: NA; V gene: TRBV18; J gene: TRBJ1-1; D gene: TRBD1; CDR3 protein: CASSCVPGQGLQPNTEAFF; CDR3 DNA: TGTGCCAGCTCATGTGTCCCGGGACAGGGGCTTCAACCGAACACTGAAGCTTTCTTT
clone size: once; V gene: TRBV12-5; J gene: TRBJ1-1; D gene: TRBD1; CDR3 protein: CASGLGQGAEAFF; CDR3 DNA: TGTGCTAGTGGTTTGGGGCAGGGGGCCGAAGCTTTCTTT
clone size: NA; V gene: TRBV30; J gene: TRBJ2-7; D gene: TRBD2; CDR3 protein: CAWNGLAGVSYGQYF; CDR3 DNA: TGTGCCTGGAATGGACTAGCGGGGGTTTCCTACGGGCAGTACTTC
clone size: NA; V gene: TRBV11-2; J gene: TRBJ2-1; D gene: TRBD2; CDR3 protein: CASSSPAPGLVSNEQFF; CDR3 DNA: TGTGCCAGCAGCTCGCCCGCCCCGGGACTAGTAAGCAATGAGCAGTTCTTC
clone size: NA; V gene: TRBV6-5; J gene: TRBJ2-2; D gene: TRBD2; CDR3 protein: CASSYEAGGPGELFF; CDR3 DNA: TGTGCCAGCAGTTACGAGGCGGGAGGCCCCGGGGAGCTGTTTTTT
clone size: once; V gene: TRBV19; J gene: TRBJ1-2; D gene: NA; CDR3 protein: CASSIAPTVSGYGYTF; CDR3 DNA: TGTGCCAGTAGTATAGCCCCGACAGTATCGGGGTATGGCTACACCTTC
clone size: once; V gene: TRBV7-2; J gene: TRBJ1-1; D gene: TRBD1; CDR3 protein: CASSTGQGAAFF; CDR3 DNA: TGTGCCAGCAGCACGGGACAGGGGGCAGCTTTCTTT
clone size: NA; V gene: TRBV2; J gene: TRBJ2-7; D gene: NA; CDR3 protein: CASLPGESGEQYF; CDR3 DNA: TGTGCCAGCCTACCTGGGGAATCGGGGGAGCAGTACTTC
clone size: few; V gene: TRBV5-4; J gene: TRBJ1-3; D gene: NA; CDR3 protein: CASWGNPGNTIYF; CDR3 DNA: TGTGCCAGCTGGGGAAACCCTGGAAACACCATATATTTT
clone size: NA; V gene: TRBV5-1; J gene: TRBJ1-6; D gene: NA; CDR3 protein: CASSLWGTEGSPLHF; CDR3 DNA: TGCGCCAGCAGCTTGTGGGGAACAGAAGGGTCACCCCTCCACTTT
clone size: few; V gene: TRBV7-9; J gene: TRBJ2-7; D gene: TRBD2; CDR3 protein: CASSRTSGTYEQYF; CDR3 DNA: TGTGCCAGCAGCCGTACTAGCGGGACCTACGAGCAGTACTTC
clone size: NA; V gene: TRBV15; J gene: TRBJ2-7; D gene: NA; CDR3 protein: CATSRELTSYYEQYF; CDR3 DNA: TGTGCCACCAGCAGAGAATTGACATCTTACTACGAGCAGTACTTC
clone size: few; V gene: TRBV6-6; J gene: TRBJ1-5; D gene: NA; CDR3 protein: CANGPTNQPQHF; CDR3 DNA: TGTGCCAACGGCCCAACTAATCAGCCCCAGCATTTT
clone size: few; V gene: TRBV6-6; J gene: TRBJ1-5; D gene: NA; CDR3 protein: CASSPSVGGGNQPQHF; CDR3 DNA: TGTGCCAGCAGCCCCTCGGTTGGAGGGGGCAATCAGCCCCAGCATTTT
clone size: NA; V gene: TRBV19; J gene: TRBJ2-7; D gene: TRBD2; CDR3 protein: CASSWTSGRAYEQYF; CDR3 DNA: TGTGCCAGCTCATGGACTAGCGGGAGGGCCTACGAGCAGTACTTC
clone size: NA; V gene: TRBV14; J gene: TRBJ2-5; D gene: TRBD2; CDR3 protein: CASSQGTSIQEAQYF; CDR3 DNA: TGTGCCAGCAGCCAAGGGACTAGCATACAAGAGGCCCAGTACTTC
clone size: NA; V gene: TRBV7-9; J gene: TRBJ2-3; D gene: TRBD1; CDR3 protein: CASSRRQGATGDTQYF; CDR3 DNA: TGTGCCAGCAGCAGGCGACAGGGGGCGACGGGAGATACGCAGTATTTT
clone size: NA; V gene: TRBV30; J gene: TRBJ2-7; D gene: TRBD1; CDR3 protein: CAWSAGTGGYEQYF; CDR3 DNA: TGTGCCTGGAGTGCCGGGACAGGGGGCTACGAGCAGTACTTC
clone size: NA; V gene: TRBV29-1; J gene: TRBJ2-4; D gene: NA; CDR3 protein: CSVGDRPKNIQYF; CDR3 DNA: TGCAGCGTTGGCGACAGGCCTAAAAACATTCAGTACTTC
clone size: NA; V gene: TRBV9; J gene: TRBJ2-1; D gene: TRBD2; CDR3 protein: CASSLRGDNEQFF; CDR3 DNA: TGTGCCAGCAGCCTACGGGGGGACAATGAGCAGTTCTTC
clone size: NA; V gene: TRBV7-2; J gene: TRBJ2-7; D gene: TRBD2; CDR3 protein: CASSLVATSSHEQYF; CDR3 DNA: TGTGCCAGCAGCTTAGTAGCGACTAGCTCTCACGAGCAGTACTTC
clone size: NA; V gene: TRBV7-9; J gene: TRBJ1-2; D gene: NA; CDR3 protein: CASSPSNYGYTF; CDR3 DNA: TGTGCCAGCAGCCCTAGTAACTATGGCTACACCTTC
clone size: NA; V gene: TRBV5-6; J gene: TRBJ1-1; D gene: NA; CDR3 protein: CATKFQAEVRAFF; CDR3 DNA: TGTGCCACAAAATTCCAGGCCGAAGTCAGAGCTTTCTTT
clone size: NA; V gene: TRBV30; J gene: TRBJ1-4; D gene: NA; CDR3 protein: CAWVGTVMVNNEKLFF; CDR3 DNA: TGTGCCTGGGTCGGGACCGTTATGGTTAATAATGAAAAACTGTTTTTT
clone size: few; V gene: TRBV19; J gene: TRBJ1-2; D gene: TRBD1; CDR3 protein: CASSNPSTGFGGYTF; CDR3 DNA: TGTGCCAGTAGTAACCCGTCGACAGGGTTCGGTGGCTACACCTTC
clone size: NA; V gene: TRBV12-5; J gene: TRBJ1-5; D gene: TRBD1; CDR3 protein: CASGPGQAFQPQHF; CDR3 DNA: TGTGCTAGTGGCCCGGGACAGGCCTTTCAGCCCCAGCATTTT
clone size: NA; V gene: TRBV4-1; J gene: TRBJ1-1; D gene: TRBD1; CDR3 protein: CASSLSTGLNTEAFF; CDR3 DNA: TGCGCCAGCAGCCTTTCGACAGGGCTGAACACTGAAGCTTTCTTT
clone size: NA; V gene: TRBV9; J gene: TRBJ1-4; D gene: NA; CDR3 protein: CASANAPNEKLFF; CDR3 DNA: TGTGCCAGCGCCAATGCTCCTAATGAAAAACTGTTTTTT
clone size: NA; V gene: TRBV30; J gene: TRBJ2-2; D gene: TRBD1; CDR3 protein: CAWDRANTGELFF; CDR3 DNA: TGTGCCTGGGACAGGGCGAACACCGGGGAGCTGTTTTTT
clone size: NA; V gene: TRBV6-6; J gene: TRBJ1-2; D gene: TRBD1; CDR3 protein: CASRTGTVNYGYTF; CDR3 DNA: TGTGCCAGCAGGACCGGGACAGTAAACTATGGCTACACCTTC
clone size: once; V gene: TRBV6-5; J gene: TRBJ1-1; D gene: NA; CDR3 protein: CASSYQVGEAFF; CDR3 DNA: TGTGCCAGCAGTTACCAGGTGGGGGAAGCTTTCTTT
clone size: NA; V gene: TRBV11-2; J gene: TRBJ1-2; D gene: TRBD1; CDR3 protein: CASSFRTGNSGYTF; CDR3 DNA: TGTGCCAGCAGCTTTCGGACAGGGAACAGTGGCTACACCTTC
clone size: NA; V gene: TRBV7-2; J gene: TRBJ2-3; D gene: NA; CDR3 protein: CASSRNEGGWLGDTQYF; CDR3 DNA: TGTGCCAGCAGCCGAAATGAGGGGGGTTGGTTGGGAGATACGCAGTATTTT
clone size: NA; V gene: TRBV13; J gene: TRBJ1-2; D gene: NA; CDR3 protein: CASSLGRREEGWGYTF; CDR3 DNA: TGTGCCAGCAGCTTAGGTCGTCGGGAGGAAGGATGGGGCTACACCTTC
clone size: NA; V gene: TRBV10-3; J gene: TRBJ1-4; D gene: NA; CDR3 protein: CAISETGPEKLFF; CDR3 DNA: TGTGCCATCAGTGAGACCGGCCCTGAAAAACTGTTTTTT
clone size: NA; V gene: TRBV28; J gene: TRBJ2-5; D gene: TRBD2; CDR3 protein: CATIPAGARETQYF; CDR3 DNA: TGTGCCACTATCCCGGCGGGAGCGAGGGAGACCCAGTACTTC
clone size: few; V gene: TRBV6-1; J gene: TRBJ1-2; D gene: NA; CDR3 protein: CASRAMRGDGGYTF; CDR3 DNA: TGTGCCAGCAGAGCCATGAGGGGAGACGGTGGCTACACCTTC